The sequence of this T cell receptor beta chain was determined in a study of Graves' ophthalmopathy and Graves' hyperthyroidism. RNA transcripts provided the template for amplifying TCR beta CDR3 regions. Second-round multiplex PCR followed a first-round RT-PCR using HTBI primers. TCRdb re-derived calls from the multiplex PCR reads in MiXCR, one entry per CDR3 protein. The sample includes roughly 400,000 distinct CDR3 sequences, just over 15% of them seen just once. Unmatched junction bases numbered 4, after V lost 5 bases and J lost 5 bases. CDR1 and CDR2 from the germline V gene are SGHTA and FQGNSA. The CDR3 consists of 14 residues. This clonotype was seen at least ten times.

The rearrangement uses TRBV7-2 and TRBJ2-7; TRBD2 agrees at 12 bases. Sequencing input: peripheral blood. This receptor was obtained from a woman aged 18-29 years with stable Graves' hyperthyroidism. CDR3 amino acids: CASSLTSGGHEQYF. DNA for the CDR3: TGTGCCAGCAGCCTGACTAGCGGGGGCCACGAGCAGTACTTC.